Below, one T cell receptor (beta chain) is given with its context. No antigen is known for it. The data stem from a study of cytomegalovirus exposure and HLA in healthy donors. Whole-study context: Early released data comprised about 85 million unique TCRs from HLA-typed donors. Study-level points and caveats: Prior analysis indicated that the majority of TCR beta V segments exhibited productivity approximately 87% or approximately 30% of the time.

With 60 Vbeta and 13 Jbeta primers, the PCR was carried out. TCRdb's copy holds only in-frame clones and misses some; the assay was immunoSEQ multiplex PCR. Of 90,000 to 100,000 clones listed, around 69% are singletons. The length of the CDR3 is 13 residues. V lost 6 bases and J 2 bases, leaving 10 bases between the germline ends. Germline CDR1 ENHRY, CDR2 SYGVKD. The genes are TRBV10-3 and TRBJ1-1; tentatively, D is TRBD1 (6 bases). This receptor was obtained from an older woman in good health and CMV-seropositive. The sequenced sample consisted of PBMCs. The CDR3, as DNA: TGTGCCATCAGCAACAGGGAAAACACTGAAGCTTTCTTT. Encoded protein: CAISNRENTEAFF.